The clone carrying this T cell receptor (beta chain) was picked up many times. The target antigen is unknown. Alpha and beta constant region primers primed reverse transcription for blood and skin samples. TCRdb redid the calling of the UMI-ligation and nested PCR reads with MiXCR, one entry per CDR3 protein. The top ten clones hold almost 7% of a sample with under 20,000 distinct CDR3 sequences, roughly 9.8% of them seen once. Treatment denoted: skin biopsy from PPD injection site in Mantoux-positive individual. Cells were not sorted; total RNA input targeted roughly 1 to 1,100 ng. The library had UMIs added by 3' ligation of an oligonucleotide to TCR cDNA. Skin biopsies came from PPD injection sites in Mantoux-positive individuals. Germline CDR1 and CDR2: DFQATT and SNEGSKA (reference sequence). The CDR3 has 14 residues. The ends lost 6 bases at V and 5 bases at J; junction bases unmatched: 10. The sample comes from a study of naive and memory T cell subsets. Findings and caveats of the study: The RNA method is potentially sensitive to activation and differentiation changes. Delayed type IV hypersensitivity infiltration was taken to explain higher tuberculin-site TCR counts.

This specimen was skin, taken from a tuberculin skin test site. The chain uses TRBV20-1 and TRBJ2-1; 7 nucleotides line up with TRBD2. The receptor comes from an adult in good health. In DNA form, the CDR3 reads TGCAGTGCAAGGGACTACCTTAGACACAATGAGCAGTTCTTC. Its protein is CSARDYLRHNEQFF.